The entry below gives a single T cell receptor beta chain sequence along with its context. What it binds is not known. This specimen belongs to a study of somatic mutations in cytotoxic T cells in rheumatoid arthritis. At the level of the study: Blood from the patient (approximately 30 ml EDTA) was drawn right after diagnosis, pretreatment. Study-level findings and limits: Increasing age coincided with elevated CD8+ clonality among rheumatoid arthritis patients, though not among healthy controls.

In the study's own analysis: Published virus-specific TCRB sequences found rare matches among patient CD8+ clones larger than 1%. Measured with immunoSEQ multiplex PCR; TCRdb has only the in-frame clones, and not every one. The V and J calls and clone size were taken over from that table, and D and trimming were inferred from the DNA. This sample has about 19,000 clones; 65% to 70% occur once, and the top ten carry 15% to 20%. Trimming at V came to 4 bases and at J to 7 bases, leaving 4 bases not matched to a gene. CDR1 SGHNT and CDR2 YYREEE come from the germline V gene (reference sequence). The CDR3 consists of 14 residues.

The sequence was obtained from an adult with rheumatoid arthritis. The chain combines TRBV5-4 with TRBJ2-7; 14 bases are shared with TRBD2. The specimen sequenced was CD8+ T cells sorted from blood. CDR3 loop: CASSPGLAGGEQYF. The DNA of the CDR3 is TGTGCCAGCAGCCCCGGACTAGCGGGGGGTGAGCAGTACTTC.